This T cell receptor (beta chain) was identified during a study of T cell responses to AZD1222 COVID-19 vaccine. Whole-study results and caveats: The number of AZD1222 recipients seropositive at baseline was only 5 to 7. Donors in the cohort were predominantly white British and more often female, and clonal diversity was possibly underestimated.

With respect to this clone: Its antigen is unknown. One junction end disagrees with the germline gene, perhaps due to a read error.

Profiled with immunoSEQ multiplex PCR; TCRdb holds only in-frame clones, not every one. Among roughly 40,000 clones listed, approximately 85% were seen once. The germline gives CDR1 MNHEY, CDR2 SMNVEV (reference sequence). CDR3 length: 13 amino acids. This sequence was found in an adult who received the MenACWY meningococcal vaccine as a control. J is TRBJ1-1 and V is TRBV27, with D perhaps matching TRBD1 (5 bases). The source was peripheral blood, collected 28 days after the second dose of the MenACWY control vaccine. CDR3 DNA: TGTGCCAGCGGTTTCCACAGGTCCACTGAAGCTTTCTTT. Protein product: CASGFHRSTEAFF.